These 9 T cell receptor beta chains share one sample of origin, sequenced in a study of T cells after yellow fever vaccination. TCRdb reprocessed the 5' RACE reads with MiXCR, giving one entry per CDR3 protein. In the table there are hundreds of thousands of distinct CDR3 sequences, roughly 10% of which are singletons. Material: PBMCs, obtained on the day of the first yellow fever vaccination. The receptors come from a young man who received the YFV17D yellow fever vaccine.

The sample holds a few counts of this clonotype. The chain carries TRBV12-3 or TRBV12-4 and TRBJ2-2; TRBD1 might be the D (6 bases). The V end lost 3 bases, the J end lost 5 bases, and 13 bases lay between the germline ends. This CDR3 comprises 15 residues. In DNA, the CDR3 is TGTGCCAGCAGTTTCTCAGGGGTAGGGACCGGGGAGCTGTTTTTT. Its protein product is CASSFSGVGTGELFF.

The table lists this clonotype with many counts. The rearrangement uses TRBV11-1 and TRBJ2-5; perhaps TRBD2 as D (6 bases). The germline V gene encodes CDR1 SGHAT and CDR2 FQDESV (reference sequence). There are 19 residues in the CDR3. Deletions cut 1 base from V and 3 bases from J, with 24 bases between. The CDR3 reads CASSLGSGGKAGFKETQYF. The CDR3 DNA follows: TGTGCCAGCAGCTTAGGTAGCGGCGGAAAGGCCGGTTTCAAAGAGACCCAGTACTTC.

This chain uses TRBV7-6 with TRBJ2-1; a possible D gene is TRBD1 (6 bases). Trimming removed 10 bases at V and 7 bases at J, with 20 bases between. CDR1 is SGHVS, CDR2 FNYEAQ, per germline. The CDR3 spans 14 residues. The CDR3 sequence: CATTRTAGVNEQFF. CDR3 nucleotides: TGTGCCACTACCCGGACAGCCGGCGTGAATGAGCAGTTCTTC.

The chain joins TRBV27 to TRBJ1-1; 7 positions agree with TRBD1. The germline CDR1 and CDR2 sequences are MNHEY and SMNVEV (reference sequence). The length of the CDR3 is 13 residues. Trimming took 2 bases from V and 8 from J; bases not matched to a gene: 5. CDR3 nucleotides: TGTGCCAGCAGTTTACAACAGGGGAACGAAGCTTTCTTT. Translated: CASSLQQGNEAFF.

The V call is TRBV4-1, the J call TRBJ1-3; D unresolved. The CDR3 has 15 residues. Germline V gives CDR1 MGHRA, CDR2 YSYEKL. V was shortened by 1 base and J by 8 bases, with 15 bases between the two germline ends. The CDR3 protein is CASSQVVSIGDTIYF. The CDR3 DNA follows: TGCGCCAGCAGCCAAGTGGTTTCGATCGGTGACACCATATATTTT.

This clonotype was counted many times. V is TRBV28 and J is TRBJ1-1, with no clear D. Germline CDR1 MDHEN, CDR2 SYDVKM. V lost 5 bases, J lost 0 bases, and 16 bases lay in between. The CDR3 is made up of 16 amino acids. CDR3 region: CASSDVWENMNTEAFF. CDR3 sequence (DNA): TGTGCCAGCAGTGACGTGTGGGAGAACATGAACACTGAAGCTTTCTTT.

The CDR3 coding sequence is TGTGCCAGCAGTTTACCCCTGGGGCAGGGTCGCACCGGGGAGCTGTTTTTT. Residues: CASSLPLGQGRTGELFF. The V and J genes are TRBV12-3 or TRBV12-4 and TRBJ2-2; the D gene is possibly TRBD1 (5 bases). Trimming removed 2 bases from V and 4 bases from J, with 17 bases in between. The CDR3 runs 17 residues.

The V and J genes are TRBV7-8 and TRBJ2-2, with 8 bases matching TRBD1. CDR1 and CDR2 (germline): SGHVS, FQNEAQ. J gave up 5 bases and V 6 bases, and 8 bases lay outside the gene matches. There are 15 residues in the CDR3. CDR3 sequence: CASREDRELTGELFF. CDR3 DNA sequence: TGTGCCAGCAGAGAGGACAGGGAGTTGACCGGGGAGCTGTTTTTT. The full variable domain, in which reference TRBV7-8 and TRBJ2-2 provide the parts outside the CDR3, is GAGVSQSPRYKVAKRGQDVALRCDPISGHVSLFWYQQALGQGPEFLTYFQNEAQLDKSGLPSDRFFAERPEGSVSTLKIQRTQQEDSAVYLCASREDRELTGELFFGEGSRLTVL.

This clonotype came up a few times. This sequence joins TRBV10-3 and TRBJ2-5; D is uncertain. The CDR3 loop spans 13 amino acids. V was cut by 5 bases and J by 4 bases, with 11 bases left in between. The germline V gene encodes CDR1 ENHRY and CDR2 SYGVKD. Here the CDR3 reads CAISPPPGETQYF. The CDR3 DNA reads as TGTGCCATCAGTCCCCCGCCGGGAGAGACCCAGTACTTC.